The sequence of this TCR beta chain was determined in a study of graft-versus-host responses after intestinal transplantation. Study-level findings and limits: Some patients had graft-donor T cell macrochimerism. In their allografts, the ratios of graft-versus-host to host-versus-graft T cell clones were high.

In regard to this clone: Its target is unknown.

CDR3 length equals 14 residues. Trimming removed 0 bases from V and 4 bases from J, with 9 bases in between. The germline V gene encodes CDR1 KGHSH and CDR2 LQKENI. Produced via immunoSEQ multiplex PCR; TCRdb's table is partial and in-frame only. The sample has over 9,500 clones; 94% are singletons. This TCR was recovered from a human patient who received an intestinal transplant, so some T cells may come from the graft donor. This specimen was PBMCs, taken 8 days after intestinal transplant. The chain recombines TRBV18 with TRBJ1-1; D is possibly TRBD1 (6 bases). CDR3 region: CASSPPTGVTEAFF. The CDR3 region has the DNA TGTGCCAGCTCACCACCGACAGGCGTCACTGAAGCTTTCTTT.